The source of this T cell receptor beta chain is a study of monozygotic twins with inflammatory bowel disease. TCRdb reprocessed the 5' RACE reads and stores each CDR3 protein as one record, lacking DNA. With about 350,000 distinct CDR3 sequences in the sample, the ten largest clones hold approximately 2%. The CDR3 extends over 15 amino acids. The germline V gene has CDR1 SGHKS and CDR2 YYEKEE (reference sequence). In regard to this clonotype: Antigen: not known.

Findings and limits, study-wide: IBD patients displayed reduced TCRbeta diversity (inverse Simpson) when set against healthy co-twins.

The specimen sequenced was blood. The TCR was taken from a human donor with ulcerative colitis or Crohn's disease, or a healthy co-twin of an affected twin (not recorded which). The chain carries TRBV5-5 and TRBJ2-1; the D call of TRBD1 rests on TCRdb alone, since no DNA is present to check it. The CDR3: CASGRDRQQLNEQFF.